These T cell receptor beta chains were read from a single sample in a study of T cells in localized non-small cell lung cancer. TCRdb keeps only in-frame clones here, not all; method: immunoSEQ multiplex PCR. The sample shows about 3,100 clones, more than 20% of them seen only once. The sequencing used normal lung tissue next to the tumor, collected before any cancer treatment. These receptors originate from a man aged 40-75 years with stage III squamous cell lung carcinoma. CDR3s include the opening cysteine and the closing phenylalanine or tryptophan. D genes are given only for firm matches. Clone size is shown for a subset of rows, as once, few, many or a class of expanded clone.

>medium-sized|TRBV9|TRBJ2-1|.
TGTGCCAGCAGCGTAGTAGGTACCCCCGGGCCCGGGACAGAGCAGTTCTTC
CASSVVGTPGPGTEQFF
>.|TRBV18|TRBJ1-2|.
TGTGCCAGCTCCCCTAACCTCTATGGCTACACCTTC
CASSPNLYGYTF
>.|TRBV6-8|TRBJ1-6|TRBD1
TGTGCCAGCAGTTACTGGTATAGGGAGGGGGCTCCAAATAATTCACCCCTCCACTTT
CASSYWYREGAPNNSPLHF
>.|TRBV19|TRBJ1-2|TRBD1
TGTGCCAGTAGTAAAATCCCCGGACAGGGAATAGGAGGCTACACCTTC
CASSKIPGQGIGGYTF
>.|TRBV28|TRBJ2-1|TRBD2
TGTGCCAGCACCACATGGGGGGCTAGCGGGAGACACCGCTCCTACAATGAGCAGTTCTTC
CASTTWGASGRHRSYNEQFF
>.|TRBV19|TRBJ2-3|.
TGTGCCAGTAGAAACGCCGCTAGCACAGATACGCAGTATTTT
CASRNAASTDTQYF
>few|TRBV11-3|TRBJ2-7|.
TGTGCCAGCAGCTTGCAACAGGAAGTTAACGAGCAGTACTTC
CASSLQQEVNEQYF
>medium-sized|TRBV6-8|TRBJ2-2|TRBD1
TGTGCCAGCAGTTCCGGGACAGGGTACGGGGAGCTGTTTTTT
CASSSGTGYGELFF
>.|TRBV29-1|TRBJ1-2|.
TGCAGCGTAGGACAGCCCGCTAACTATGGCTACACCTTC
CSVGQPANYGYTF
>few|TRBV28|TRBJ1-1|.
TGTGCCAGCAGTTTAGCCCGGGGGCGGACTGAAGCTTTCTTT
CASSLARGRTEAFF
>few|TRBV28|TRBJ2-3|.
TGTGCCAGCAGTCCCCCCGCGGGGCTCACAGATACGCAGTATTTT
CASSPPAGLTDTQYF
>.|TRBV19|TRBJ1-1|.
TGTGCCAGTAGTATTCAAGGGGAAGGAAGCACTGAAGCTTTCTTT
CASSIQGEGSTEAFF
>few|TRBV10-3|TRBJ2-2|.
TGTGCCATCAGTGAGTCGGGAAGAGACACCGGGGAGCTGTTTTTT
CAISESGRDTGELFF
>.|TRBV28|TRBJ1-5|.
TGTGCCAGCAGTGTGCCCAGGAATAGCAATCAGCCCCAGCATTTT
CASSVPRNSNQPQHF
>.|TRBV25-1|TRBJ2-1|.
TGTGCCAGCAGTGAACTAGCGTACTCCTACAATGAGCAGTTCTTC
CASSELAYSYNEQFF
>.|TRBV28|TRBJ2-1|.
TGTGCCAGCAGTTTATTCTTCGGAAATGAGCAGTTCTTC
CASSLFFGNEQFF
>.|TRBV6-8|TRBJ1-3|.
TGTGCCAGCAGTTACTCGACCGCTCGATCCTCTGGAAACACCATATATTTT
CASSYSTARSSGNTIYF
>.|TRBV14|TRBJ1-1|TRBD1
TGTGCCAGCAGTCGACAGGGAGGCACTGAAGCTTTCTTT
CASSRQGGTEAFF
>medium-sized|TRBV28|TRBJ1-1|.
TGTGCCAGCAGTTTACGTCAAACAGGGAACACTGAAGCTTTCTTT
CASSLRQTGNTEAFF
>.|TRBV28|TRBJ2-7|.
TGTGCCAGCAGTTCCCCCCCCCGCGGACAATACGAGCAGTACTTC
CASSSPPRGQYEQYF
>.|TRBV19|TRBJ2-1|.
TGTGCCAGTAGGCAGGAGGCCTACAATGAGCAGTTCTTC
CASRQEAYNEQFF
>.|TRBV18|TRBJ1-1|.
TGTGCCAGCTCACCAGACAGCGGAGTCTGGAAGAACACTGAAGCTTTCTTT
CASSPDSGVWKNTEAFF
>few|TRBV28|TRBJ1-1|.
TGTGCCACCTCGATAAGCGGCCCTTCCACTGAAGCTTTCTTT
CATSISGPSTEAFF
>once|TRBV10-2|TRBJ1-1|.
TGCGCCAGCAGTCCCACCAACACTGAAGCTTTCTTT
CASSPTNTEAFF
>.|TRBV11-3|TRBJ1-5|.
TGTGCCAGCAGCTTATATGGCAGTCATCAGCCCCAGCATTTT
CASSLYGSHQPQHF